A single sample gave rise to the 7 T cell receptor beta chains below, sequenced in a study of molecular identifiers for immune sequencing clone quantification. TCRdb reanalysed the PCR reads using MiXCR and keeps one entry per CDR3 protein. The top ten clones hold about 0.71% of a sample with roughly 320,000 distinct CDR3 sequences, over 20% of them seen once. Sequenced material: naive CD8+ T cells from blood, with Jurkat cell RNA spiked in. Subset noted: FACS-sorted CD8+CD4-CCR7+CD45RA+ naive T cells. These receptors came from a human donor in good health. Some libraries in this study had Jurkat cell RNA spiked in.

This clonotype was picked up many times. The J gene is TRBJ1-5, the V gene TRBV19; 8 bases map to TRBD1. J was trimmed by 6 bases and V by 8 bases; bases with no gene match: 3. The CDR3 extends over 12 amino acids. Germline CDR1 is LNHDA and CDR2 is SQIVND (reference sequence). The chain's CDR3 is CASAGGAQPQHF. For the CDR3, the DNA is TGTGCCAGTGCAGGGGGCGCTCAGCCCCAGCATTTT.

The sample holds many counts of this clonotype. The chain has TRBV28 and TRBJ2-7; the D is unclear. Germline V gives CDR1 MDHEN, CDR2 SYDVKM. The V and J ends lost 3 bases and 0 bases respectively, with 12 bases between them. CDR3 length: 15 amino acids. CDR3 sequence (DNA): TGTGCCAGCAGTTTGCCCCGGACCCACTCCTACGAGCAGTACTTC. Its translation is CASSLPRTHSYEQYF. The complete variable domain, with remaining parts taken from reference TRBV28 and TRBJ2-7, reads DVKVTQSSRYLVKRTGEKVFLECVQDMDHENMFWYRQDPGLGLRLIYFSYDVKMKEKGDIPEGYSVSREKKERFSLILESASTNQTSMYLCASSLPRTHSYEQYFGPGTRLTVT.

For this clonotype: The conserved phenylalanine or tryptophan is not found at the CDR3 terminus, so this likely reflects a read error. J is TRBJ2-3 and V is TRBV2; 8 nucleotides align to TRBD2. J gave up 3 bases and V 6 bases, and 11 bases lay outside the gene matches. The germline V gene has CDR1 SNHLY and CDR2 FYNNEI. This CDR3 contains 16 residues. CDR3 nucleotide sequence: TGTGCCAGCAGCGATGGTTCGGGGGGGCTAACAGATACGCAGTATTCT. Translation: CASSDGSGGLTDTQYS.

This chain connects TRBV27 to TRBJ2-7; D call uncertain. Germline V CDR1 and CDR2: MNHEY, SMNVEV (reference sequence). V lost 9 bases and J 6 bases, leaving 12 bases between the germline ends. The CDR3 loop spans 11 amino acids. CDR3 in amino acids: CASTDGVEQYF. The CDR3 DNA follows: TGTGCCAGTACCGATGGGGTCGAGCAGTACTTC.

This sequence joins TRBV6-5 and TRBJ2-7; the match to TRBD1 covers 7 bases. V shed 5 bases, J shed 6 bases, and the junction held 7 bases outside the gene matches. The CDR3 is made up of 13 amino acids. Germline values: CDR1 MNHEY, CDR2 SVGAGI. For the CDR3, the DNA is TGTGCCAGCAGTGGGCAGGGGGTAGGCGAGCAGTACTTC. This codes for CASSGQGVGEQYF.

The table lists this clonotype with many counts. V gene TRBV29-1 combines with J gene TRBJ2-3; no clear D. Germline V CDR1 and CDR2: SQVTM, ANQGSEA. V lost 0 bases, J lost 6 bases, and 16 bases lay in between. The CDR3 is 15 amino acids. This CDR3 reads CSVEDRVATQDTQYF. The CDR3 DNA follows: TGCAGCGTTGAAGATCGTGTGGCCACCCAGGATACGCAGTATTTT.

The sample holds a few counts of this clonotype. V usage is TRBV7-3 and J usage is TRBJ2-1, with 7 bases matching TRBD2. This CDR3 comprises 15 residues. V dropped 2 bases and J dropped 0; count of bases not matched to a gene: 1. Looked up from germline, CDR1 is SGHTA and CDR2 is FQGTGA. The CDR3 sequence: CASSLLAASYNEQFF. CDR3 nucleotide sequence: TGTGCCAGCAGCTTACTAGCGGCCTCCTACAATGAGCAGTTCTTC.